The clone carrying this TCR beta chain was recorded at least ten times. Its antigen is currently unknown. Construction of TCR beta libraries was performed using quantitative 5'-RACE with molecular barcodes. TCRdb fed the 5' RACE reads into MiXCR, producing one record per CDR3 protein. The profile shows about 510,000 distinct CDR3 sequences, under 5.5% of them singletons. The data are from a study of CD8 T cells in ankylosing spondylitis. Study-level points and caveats: The disease-linked clones had a CD8+ phenotype and low blood frequencies. It was reported that disease-linked clones were significantly enriched in matched ankylosing spondylitis synovial fluid. Fewer than 10 highly homologous variants made up a TCR beta motif that seemed to typify ankylosing spondylitis blood.

Between the trimmed V and J ends, which lost 0 bases and 0 bases, there was a span of 15 bases. CDR1 is LGHNA, CDR2 YSLEER, per germline. The CDR3 covers 17 residues. The sequence was collected from a male donor with ankylosing spondylitis. The sequencing sample was made of blood, either unsorted or a sorted T cell fraction (not recorded which). The chain uses TRBV4-3 and TRBJ2-7, with D perhaps given as TRBD1 or TRBD2 (5 bases each). This CDR3 reads CASSQDHHTGRSYEQYF. CDR3 nucleotides: TGCGCCAGCAGCCAAGATCATCATACGGGGCGCTCCTACGAGCAGTACTTC.